This paragraph reports one T cell receptor beta chain. Its target antigen remains unknown. One base away there is no much larger clone; base qualities are not given. This entry belongs to a study of control samples from healthy donors and cancer patients (dated by TCRdb to the early 2020s). Receptor amplification or capture employed the immunoSEQ multiplex PCR assay. TCRdb limited this immuneACCESS table to in-frame rearrangements with V and J called. A share of clones is missing; checked studies link under half to unresolved V genes, and the rest is unexplained. Within this sample are hundreds of thousands of clones, with 80% to 95% of them counted one time only. The biggest ten clones account for more than 6% of the sample. From a lookup of the germline V gene, CDR1 and CDR2 are SGHTA and FQGTGA. The CDR3 goes from the cysteine to the phenylalanine over 13 residues. The sequence is cut down to CDR3 DNA, 39 bases in frame from base 1. Here V drops 5 bases and J drops 5 bases, and the junction holds 2 bases not matched to any gene.

The source of this sequence is a man aged 40-49 years with head and neck cancer. Recombination joined TRBV7-3 with TRBJ1-5; 8 middle bases align to TRBD1. Sequenced input: PBMCs. CDR3 loop: CASSPDRDQPQHF. The nucleotides read TGTGCCAGCAGCCCGGACAGGGATCAGCCCCAGCATTTT. Reference TRBV7-3 and TRBJ1-5 proteins supply the regions before and after the CDR3; the full variable domain is: GAGVSQTPSNKVTEKGKYVELRCDPISGHTALYWYRQSLGQGPEFLIYFQGTGAADDSGLPNDRFFAVRPEGSVSTLKIQRTERGDSAVYLCASSPDRDQPQHFGDGTRLSIL.